The rows below give T cell receptor beta chains drawn from one sample of a study of cytomegalovirus exposure and HLA in healthy donors. Assay used: immunoSEQ multiplex PCR; TCRdb lists only in-frame clones, some missing. The repertoire holds approximately 210,000 clones, with 75% to 85% as singletons. The source material was PBMCs. The origin of the receptors is a woman in her forties or fifties in good health and CMV-seronegative. The CDR3 runs from the conserved cysteine through the conserved F or W. D genes are given only for firm matches. Clone size is shown for a subset of rows, as once, few, many or a class of expanded clone.

d_call	v_call	clone_size	j_call	cdr3_aa	cdr3_nt
NA	TRBV11-2	NA	TRBJ1-1	CASSRGHVNTEAFF	TGTGCCAGCAGCCGGGGACACGTGAACACTGAAGCTTTCTTT
NA	TRBV9	NA	TRBJ1-2	CASSVAAETMSYTF	TGTGCCAGCAGCGTAGCCGCAGAGACTATGAGCTACACCTTC
NA	TRBV6-5	NA	TRBJ1-2	CATRRRGQYGYTF	TGTGCCACTAGACGGAGGGGCCAATATGGCTACACCTTC
NA	TRBV29-1	NA	TRBJ2-3	CSVEEGGGDTQYF	TGCAGCGTTGAAGAGGGAGGGGGGGATACGCAGTATTTT
NA	TRBV6-1	NA	TRBJ2-1	CASSRDSYNEPFF	TGTGCCAGCAGCCGAGACTCCTACAATGAGCCGTTCTTC
TRBD2	TRBV7-9	NA	TRBJ2-7	CASSKPAGGLVEQYF	TGTGCCAGCAGCAAACCCGCGGGAGGGCTGGTCGAGCAGTACTTC
TRBD2	TRBV5-4	once	TRBJ2-1	CASSSRTSGRGDEQFF	TGTGCCAGCAGCTCCCGGACTAGCGGGAGGGGCGATGAGCAGTTCTTC
NA	TRBV27	NA	TRBJ2-7	CASRHKSGQYSYAQYF	TGTGCCAGCAGGCACAAAAGCGGTCAGTACTCCTACGCGCAGTACTTC
TRBD2	TRBV7-9	few	TRBJ2-1	CASSPRLASSSYNEQFF	TGTGCCAGCAGCCCGCGACTAGCGAGTAGCTCCTACAATGAGCAGTTCTTC
TRBD2	TRBV4-3	NA	TRBJ2-3	CASSQEAGGPPDTQYF	TGCGCCAGCAGCCAAGAAGCGGGAGGGCCTCCAGATACGCAGTATTTT
NA	TRBV7-2	NA	TRBJ2-5	CASSLRGGLGETQYF	TGTGCCAGCAGCTTAAGGGGGGGATTGGGGGAGACCCAGTACTTC
NA	TRBV5-6	NA	TRBJ2-5	CASSLARRGKAQYF	TGTGCCAGCAGCTTGGCCAGGCGGGGAAAGGCCCAGTACTTC
TRBD2	TRBV10-1	NA	TRBJ2-1	CASSVQGKTSGRLGNEQFF	TGCGCCAGCAGTGTACAGGGGAAAACTAGCGGGAGGTTGGGCAATGAGCAGTTCTTC
TRBD1	TRBV27	NA	TRBJ2-1	CASRGQDFYNEQFF	TGTGCCAGCAGAGGACAGGACTTCTACAATGAGCAGTTCTTC
NA	TRBV28	NA	TRBJ2-3	CATRGGAHTDTQYF	TGTGCCACGAGAGGGGGGGCCCACACAGATACGCAGTATTTT
NA	TRBV12-5	NA	TRBJ1-2	CASGLRGGYGYTF	TGTGCTAGTGGTTTAAGGGGGGGCTATGGCTACACCTTC
NA	TRBV6-1	NA	TRBJ1-1	CASRVTTGVGTEAFF	TGTGCCAGCAGAGTGACAACGGGGGTGGGAACTGAAGCTTTCTTT
NA	TRBV2	NA	TRBJ1-5	CASRVGGNQPQHF	TGTGCCAGCAGGGTCGGGGGCAATCAGCCCCAGCATTTT
NA	TRBV9	NA	TRBJ2-2	CASSVGQVNTGELFF	TGTGCCAGCAGCGTGGGGCAGGTGAACACCGGGGAGCTGTTTTTT
TRBD2	TRBV9	NA	TRBJ2-1	CASSYLSGGDNEQFF	TGTGCCAGCAGCTATCTTAGCGGGGGGGACAATGAGCAGTTCTTC
NA	TRBV6-5	NA	TRBJ2-7	CASGTFYYEQYF	TGTGCCAGCGGGACATTTTACTACGAGCAGTACTTC
NA	TRBV15	NA	TRBJ2-7	CATSRDIHEQYF	TGTGCCACCAGCAGAGATATCCACGAGCAGTACTTC
NA	TRBV6-5	NA	TRBJ1-5	CASALGRTVNQPQHF	TGTGCCAGCGCTTTAGGTCGGACAGTCAATCAGCCCCAGCATTTT
NA	TRBV7-6	NA	TRBJ2-2	CASSLLEEVDTGELFF	TGTGCCAGCAGCTTACTGGAGGAAGTAGACACCGGGGAGCTGTTTTTT
TRBD1	TRBV11-2	NA	TRBJ2-2	CASSLDRGFAGELFF	TGTGCCAGCAGCCTAGACAGGGGGTTCGCCGGGGAGCTGTTTTTT
NA	TRBV27	NA	TRBJ1-5	CASSHRGNSNQPQHF	TGTGCCAGCAGCCATAGGGGTAATAGCAATCAGCCCCAGCATTTT
NA	TRBV30	NA	TRBJ1-1	CAWDLSMAVPEAFF	TGTGCCTGGGACTTGAGTATGGCAGTCCCTGAAGCTTTCTTT
TRBD1	TRBV7-2	few	TRBJ1-1	CASSLGTMGQFEAFF	TGTGCCAGCAGCTTGGGGACGATGGGACAGTTTGAAGCTTTCTTT
TRBD1	TRBV9	NA	TRBJ1-6	CASSADRGNSPLHF	TGTGCCAGCAGCGCCGACAGGGGTAATTCACCCCTCCACTTT
TRBD1	TRBV2	NA	TRBJ2-1	CASNRDRDRALLAYNEQFF	TGTGCCAGCAATAGAGACCGGGACAGGGCCCTGTTGGCCTACAATGAGCAGTTCTTC
NA	TRBV19	NA	TRBJ1-5	CASKAGSYQPQHF	TGTGCCAGTAAAGCTGGGAGCTATCAGCCCCAGCATTTT
NA	TRBV6-5	NA	TRBJ2-7	CASSYAGNYEQYF	TGTGCCAGCAGTTACGCGGGCAACTACGAGCAGTACTTC
NA	TRBV5-3	NA	TRBJ1-2	CARSAEGGYTF	TGTGCCAGAAGCGCGGAAGGTGGCTACACCTTC
TRBD1	TRBV29-1	NA	TRBJ1-2	CSVQRRQGSLNGYTF	TGCAGCGTTCAAAGGAGACAGGGAAGTTTGAATGGCTACACCTTC
NA	TRBV7-2	NA	TRBJ2-1	CASSLARGRGEQFF	TGTGCCAGCAGCTTAGCGCGGGGTCGAGGAGAGCAGTTCTTC
NA	TRBV27	NA	TRBJ1-6	CASSLVRQQSPLHF	TGTGCCAGCAGTTTAGTCAGGCAACAATCACCCCTCCACTTT
NA	TRBV4-3	few	TRBJ2-1	CASSQEWEAYNEQFF	TGCGCCAGCAGCCAAGAGTGGGAGGCTTACAATGAGCAGTTCTTC
TRBD1	TRBV15	NA	TRBJ2-7	CATSRARSGGAKQYF	TGTGCCACCAGCAGAGCCCGGTCAGGGGGCGCGAAGCAGTACTTC
NA	TRBV27	NA	TRBJ1-2	CASSLDRWGSYGYTF	TGTGCCAGCAGTTTAGACAGGTGGGGGTCCTATGGCTACACCTTC
TRBD2	TRBV7-2	NA	TRBJ2-1	CASSEVEEGLAGMNEQFF	TGTGCCAGCAGCGAGGTGGAGGAGGGACTAGCGGGAATGAATGAGCAGTTCTTC
NA	TRBV12-5	once	TRBJ2-3	CASGLGAPSTDTQYF	TGTGCTAGTGGTCTGGGGGCGCCAAGCACAGATACGCAGTATTTT
NA	TRBV19	once	TRBJ1-1	CASTRGFTEAFF	TGTGCCAGTACAAGGGGTTTCACTGAAGCTTTCTTT
NA	TRBV19	NA	TRBJ2-3	CASSIARVGDTQYF	TGTGCCAGTAGTATAGCGAGGGTTGGAGATACGCAGTATTTT